This T cell receptor (beta chain) was documented in a study of vaccination and CD4 T cells after COVID-19. In the study overall: Convalescent donors: six male, four female; seven Caucasian, two Asian, one multiracial, two Hispanic. Overlapping peptides of the spike proteins of SARS-CoV-2, HCoV-NL63, HCoV-OC43 and HCoV-229E were used for cell stimulation.

The sample's treatment: roughly 10-day PBMC culture with coronavirus spike peptide pools or control peptides (ViraFEST assay). As to this clonotype: Antigen unknown.

Oncomine TCR Beta short-read sequencing was applied to DNA from cultured CD4+ T cells. TCRdb independently ran MiXCR on the PCR reads; one entry per CDR3 protein. The sample carries more than 15,000 distinct CDR3 sequences, roughly 44% recorded once. Trimming removed 7 bases from V and 2 bases from J; junction bases left unmatched: 8. The germline CDR1 and CDR2 sequences are LNHDA and SQIVND (reference sequence). This CDR3 is built from 15 residues. The rearrangement links TRBV19 to TRBJ2-1; 7 bases fit TRBD2. Sequenced material: cultured CD4+ T cells from blood. The clonotype was recovered from a human donor with COVID-19. The CDR3 is CASIAPGGTYNEQFF. The CDR3 bases are TGTGCCAGTATAGCTCCCGGGGGGACCTACAATGAGCAGTTCTTC.